The present TCR beta chain was sequenced within a study of cytomegalovirus exposure and HLA in healthy donors. In the case of this clone: Its target is not known.

Study-wide findings and caveats: Roughly uniform sequencing depth across donors was assumed, possibly incorrectly.

Germline CDR1 reads SGHNT; CDR2 reads YYREEE (reference sequence). CDR3 length: 13 residues. V lost 0 bases and J lost 6, with 9 bases in between. PCR was performed using 60 Vbeta and 13 Jbeta primers. Sequencing was performed with immunoSEQ multiplex PCR; in TCRdb, only in-frame clones are kept and a portion is missing. The table has about 210,000 clones, approximately 85% seen once. The sample comprised PBMCs. The TCR comes from a girl aged 2 to 10 in good health and CMV-seronegative. The chain couples TRBV5-4 to TRBJ2-5; a weak D match, TRBD1 (6 bases). CDR3 in DNA: TGTGCCAGCAGCTTGGACAGGGCGAAGACCCAGTACTTC. This translates into CASSLDRAKTQYF.